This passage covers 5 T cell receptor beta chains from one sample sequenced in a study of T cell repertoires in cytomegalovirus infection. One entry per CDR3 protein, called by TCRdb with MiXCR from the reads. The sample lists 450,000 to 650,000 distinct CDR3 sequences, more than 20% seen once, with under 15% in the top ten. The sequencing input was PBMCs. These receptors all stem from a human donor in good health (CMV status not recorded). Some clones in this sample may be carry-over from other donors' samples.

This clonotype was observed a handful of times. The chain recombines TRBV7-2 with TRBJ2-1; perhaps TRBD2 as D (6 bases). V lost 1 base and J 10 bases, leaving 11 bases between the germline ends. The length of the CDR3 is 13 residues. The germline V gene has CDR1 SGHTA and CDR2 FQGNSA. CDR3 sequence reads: CASSLEWLAEQFF. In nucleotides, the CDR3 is TGTGCCAGCAGCTTAGAGTGGCTAGCGGAGCAGTTCTTC.

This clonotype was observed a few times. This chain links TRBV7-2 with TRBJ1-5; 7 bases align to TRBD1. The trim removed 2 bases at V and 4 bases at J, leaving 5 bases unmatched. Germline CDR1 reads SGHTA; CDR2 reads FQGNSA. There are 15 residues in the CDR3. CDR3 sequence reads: CASSLSVQGNQPQHF. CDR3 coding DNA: TGTGCCAGCAGCTTATCGGTACAGGGGAATCAGCCCCAGCATTTT.

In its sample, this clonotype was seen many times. The CDR3, as DNA: TGTGCCAGCAGCCAAGGACAGTATAGCAATCAGCCCCAGCATTTT. It yields the protein CASSQGQYSNQPQHF. The chain carries TRBV14 and TRBJ1-5, with a tentative D call TRBD1 (5 bases). Between the trimmed V and J ends, which lost 1 base and 0 bases, there was a span of 7 bases. The V gene's germline CDR1 is SGHDN and CDR2 FVKESK. The CDR3 contains 15 residues.

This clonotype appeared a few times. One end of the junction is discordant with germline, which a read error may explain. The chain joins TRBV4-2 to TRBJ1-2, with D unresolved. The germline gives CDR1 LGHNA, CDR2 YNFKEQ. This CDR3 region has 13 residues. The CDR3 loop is CASSQGQDYGYTF. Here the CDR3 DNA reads TGTGCCAGCAGTCAAGGGCAGGACTATGGCTACACCTTC.

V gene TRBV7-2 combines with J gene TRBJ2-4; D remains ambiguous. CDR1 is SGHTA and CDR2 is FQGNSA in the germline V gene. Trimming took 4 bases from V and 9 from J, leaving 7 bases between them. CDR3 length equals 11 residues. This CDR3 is CASSSLVIQYF. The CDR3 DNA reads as TGTGCCAGCAGCTCTCTGGTCATTCAGTACTTC.